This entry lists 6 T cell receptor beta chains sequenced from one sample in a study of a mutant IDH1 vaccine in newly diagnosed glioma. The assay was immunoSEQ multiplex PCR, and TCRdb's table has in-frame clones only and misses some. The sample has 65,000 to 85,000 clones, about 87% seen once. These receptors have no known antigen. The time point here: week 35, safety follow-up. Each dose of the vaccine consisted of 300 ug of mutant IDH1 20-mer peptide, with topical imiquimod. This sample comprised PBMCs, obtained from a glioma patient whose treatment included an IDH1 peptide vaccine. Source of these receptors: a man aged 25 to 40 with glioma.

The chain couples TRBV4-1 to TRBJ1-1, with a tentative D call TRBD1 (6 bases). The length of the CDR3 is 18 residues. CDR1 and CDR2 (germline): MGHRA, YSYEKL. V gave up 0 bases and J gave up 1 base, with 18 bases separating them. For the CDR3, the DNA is TGCGCCAGCAGCCAAGAACGGGCAGGGGCCGGTAGGAACACTGAAGCTTTCTTT. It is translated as CASSQERAGAGRNTEAFF.

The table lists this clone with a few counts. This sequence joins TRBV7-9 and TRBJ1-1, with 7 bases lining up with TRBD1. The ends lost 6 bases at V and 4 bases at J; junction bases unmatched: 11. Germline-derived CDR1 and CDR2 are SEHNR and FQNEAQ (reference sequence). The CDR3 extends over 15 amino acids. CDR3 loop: CASSRRQGWPTEAFF. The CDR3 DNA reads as TGTGCCAGCAGTAGAAGACAGGGTTGGCCCACTGAAGCTTTCTTT.

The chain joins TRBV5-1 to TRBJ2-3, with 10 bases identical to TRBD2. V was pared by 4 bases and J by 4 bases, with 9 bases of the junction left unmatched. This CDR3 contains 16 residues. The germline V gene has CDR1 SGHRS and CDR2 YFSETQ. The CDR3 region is CASSPNPSGSADTQYF. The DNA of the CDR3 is TGCGCCAGCAGCCCAAATCCTAGCGGGAGTGCAGATACGCAGTATTTT.

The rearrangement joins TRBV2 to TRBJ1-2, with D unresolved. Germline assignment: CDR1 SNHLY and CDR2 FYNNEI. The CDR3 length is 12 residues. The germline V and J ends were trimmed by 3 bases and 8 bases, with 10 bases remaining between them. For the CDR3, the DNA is TGTGCCAGCAGTGAGGTTCCCCTCGGCTACACCTTC. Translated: CASSEVPLGYTF.

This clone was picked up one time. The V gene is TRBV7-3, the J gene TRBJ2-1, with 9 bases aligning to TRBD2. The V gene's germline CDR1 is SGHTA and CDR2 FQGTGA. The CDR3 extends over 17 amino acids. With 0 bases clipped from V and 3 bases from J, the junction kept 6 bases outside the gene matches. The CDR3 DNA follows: TGTGCCAGCAGCTTAACTTCCTCTAGCGGGGTCTACAATGAGCAGTTCTTC. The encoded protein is CASSLTSSSGVYNEQFF.

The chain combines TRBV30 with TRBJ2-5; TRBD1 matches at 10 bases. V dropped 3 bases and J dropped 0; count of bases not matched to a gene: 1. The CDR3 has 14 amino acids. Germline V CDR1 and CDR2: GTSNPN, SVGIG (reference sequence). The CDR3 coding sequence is TGTGCCTGGAGGGACAGGGGGTACCAAGAGACCCAGTACTTC. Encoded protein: CAWRDRGYQETQYF.